What follows are 20 T cell receptor beta chains derived from one specimen sequenced in a study of T-cell memory formation after mild COVID-19 (dated by TCRdb to 2020 to 2023). The method behind the library was 5' RACE. Sequencing took place on an Illumina NovaSeq 6000. TCRdb trimmed public reads at Q25 via fastp, called clones via MiXCR and kept in-frame beta chains. Duplicate CDR3 protein sequences are folded into a single record with the most common DNA and genes. Here the sample has about 360,000 distinct CDR3 sequences; roughly 13% occur a single time. The top ten hold about a fifth of the sample. Sequencing was performed on PBMCs or a T cell subset sorted from them (not recorded which). These receptors were collected from a man between 18 and 35 years old who had mild COVID-19 (a few samples of this study predate the infection). The sample titles of this study are shuffled in the database, so cell type and time point are left out; the donor was told from shared clones.

This sequence joins TRBV7-9 and TRBJ1-3; tentative D call: TRBD1 (6 bases). In germline, CDR1 is SEHNR, CDR2 FQNEAQ (reference sequence). The CDR3 consists of 17 residues. Trimming left V 4 bases short and J 1 base short, with 17 bases between. CDR3 DNA: TGTGCCAGCAGCTCCGGGGGGGGCTTCGGGTCTGGAAACACCATATATTTT. Its translation is CASSSGGGFGSGNTIYF.

This clonotype was seen a handful of times. The chain recombines TRBV23-1 with TRBJ2-5, with TRBD2 matching 10 bases. TRBV23-1 is classed as an ORF, of uncertain function. V shed 2 bases and J 0 bases; nucleotides not matched to a gene: 6. The CDR3 is 17 amino acids. The CDR3 coding sequence is TGCGCCAGCAGTCAAAAGATCCTAGCGGGGGACCAAGAGACCCAGTACTTC. It translates to CASSQKILAGDQETQYF.

The chain couples TRBV5-1 to TRBJ1-4, with 12 nucleotides matching TRBD1. Germline V lookup: CDR1 SGHRS, CDR2 YFSETQ. V trimming: 4 bases; J trimming: 4 bases; junction bases outside the gene matches: 2. This CDR3 spans 15 amino acids. The CDR3 sequence is CASSRDRGLNEKLFF. For the CDR3, the DNA is TGCGCCAGCAGCCGGGACAGGGGGCTTAATGAAAAACTGTTTTTT. Drawing the rest from reference TRBV5-1 and TRBJ1-4, the complete variable domain is KAGVTQTPRYLIKTRGQQVTLSCSPISGHRSVSWYQQTPGQGLQFLFEYFSETQRNKGNFPGRFSGRQFSNSRSEMNVSTLELGDSALYLCASSRDRGLNEKLFFGSGTQLSVL.

The chain is built from TRBV27 and TRBJ1-1; D unresolved. Germline V lookup: CDR1 MNHEY, CDR2 SMNVEV (reference sequence). V was pared by 4 bases and J by 4 bases, with 10 bases between. The CDR3 is 13 amino acids. The CDR3, as DNA: TGTGCCAGCAGTTCTCCAGACCTCACTGAAGCTTTCTTT. This encodes CASSSPDLTEAFF.

This chain joins TRBV6-5 and TRBJ1-2; 8 bases line up with TRBD1. Germline V CDR1 and CDR2: MNHEY, SVGAGI. Trimming took 5 bases from V and 4 from J; bases not matched to a gene: 12. The CDR3 is 16 residues long. CDR3 coding DNA: TGTGCCAGCAGTCTGACAGGGGCTCTCATTGGCTATGGCTACACCTTC. It translates to CASSLTGALIGYGYTF.

The V gene is TRBV2, the J gene TRBJ1-5, with a possible D match to TRBD1 (6 bases). V lost 5 bases to trimming and J lost 6 bases, with 17 bases between them. Germline loops: CDR1 SNHLY, CDR2 FYNNEI. The CDR3 has 15 amino acids. Written as DNA, the CDR3 is TGTGCCAGCAGTAGCGGGGGGCGGTTTGTTCAGCCCCAGCATTTT. This translates into CASSSGGRFVQPQHF.

This clonotype has ten or more counts. This chain connects TRBV6-1 to TRBJ1-2; a possible D gene is TRBD1 (5 bases). V lost 2 bases, J lost 8 bases, and 15 bases lay in between. This CDR3 has 14 residues. The germline gives CDR1 MNHNS, CDR2 SASEGT. CDR3 protein: CASSEFGGIRGYTF. The CDR3 DNA reads as TGTGCCAGCAGTGAATTTGGGGGTATTCGGGGCTACACCTTC.

There are many counts of this clonotype. The genes are TRBV10-3 and TRBJ2-7; tentative D call: TRBD2 (6 bases). V was trimmed by 10 bases and J by 3 bases, leaving 10 bases between them. This CDR3 spans 11 amino acids. The germline V gene has CDR1 ENHRY and CDR2 SYGVKD. This CDR3 is CATRDFYEQYV. The CDR3 coding sequence is TGTGCCACGAGGGACTTCTACGAGCAGTACGTC.

This clonotype was seen only a few times. The rearrangement uses TRBV28 and TRBJ2-7; D call uncertain. V gave up 4 bases and J gave up 3 bases, with 13 bases separating them. CDR1 is MDHEN and CDR2 is SYDVKM in the germline V gene. This CDR3 has 14 amino acids. In DNA, the CDR3 is TGTGCCAGCAGTTCTCCCCGGCGCCACTACGAGCAGTACGTC. Translated, it gives CASSSPRRHYEQYV.

This clonotype was picked up many times. V gene TRBV4-1 combines with J gene TRBJ2-7; 8 positions agree with TRBD1. Losses at the gene ends were 4 bases for V and 2 bases for J; bases not matched to a gene: 4. The CDR3 contains 14 residues. Per germline, CDR1 MGHRA and CDR2 YSYEKL. CDR3 in amino acids: CASSRGQGAYEQYF. The CDR3 coding sequence is TGCGCCAGCAGCCGCGGACAGGGAGCCTACGAGCAGTACTTC.

V usage is TRBV9 and J usage is TRBJ1-5; 8 bases align to TRBD1. Trimming took 3 bases from V and 3 from J; bases not matched to a gene: 2. CDR3 size: 14 residues. CDR1 SGDLS and CDR2 YYNGEE come from the germline V gene. The CDR3 reads CASSATGANQPQHF. The DNA of the CDR3 is TGTGCCAGCAGCGCGACAGGGGCCAATCAGCCCCAGCATTTT.

V usage is TRBV7-6 and J usage is TRBJ1-4; 11 bases agree with TRBD1. J lost 8 bases, V lost 1 base, and 12 bases had no gene match. CDR1 and CDR2 (germline): SGHVS, FNYEAQ. The length of the CDR3 is 18 residues. CDR3 nucleotides: TGTGCCAGCAGCTTAGACGGACAGGGGGCAACGAGAGGCGAAAAACTGTTTTTT. It codes for CASSLDGQGATRGEKLFF. Full variable domain (rest looked up from reference TRBV7-6 and TRBJ1-4): GAGVSQSPRYKVTKRGQDVALRCDPISGHVSLYWYRQALGQGPEFLTYFNYEAQQDKSGLPNDRFSAERPEGSISTLTIQRTEQRDSAMYRCASSLDGQGATRGEKLFFGSGTQLSVL.

The chain uses TRBV7-3 and TRBJ1-1; maybe TRBD1 (5 bases). The CDR3 spans 15 residues. CDR1 is SGHTA and CDR2 is FQGTGA in the germline V gene. Trimming removed 0 bases at V and 4 bases at J, with 12 bases between. The CDR3 protein is CASSLTAGPSTEAFF. CDR3 DNA: TGTGCCAGCAGCTTAACCGCAGGGCCGAGCACTGAAGCTTTCTTT.

The V gene is TRBV7-9, the J gene TRBJ1-2, with D tentatively TRBD1 (5 bases). CDR1 is SEHNR, CDR2 FQNEAQ, per germline (reference sequence). This CDR3 contains 16 residues. The V end was cut by 4 bases, the J end by 7 bases, with 22 bases between. The CDR3: CASSSAGTGTSSGYTF. As DNA, the CDR3 is TGTGCCAGCAGCTCTGCCGGGACTGGCACGTCGAGTGGCTACACCTTC.

The rearrangement links TRBV20-1 to TRBJ2-4; 10 positions agree with TRBD2. V lost 0 bases and J lost 11; bases outside the gene matches: 13. The CDR3 is 16 amino acids. Looked up from germline, CDR1 is DFQATT and CDR2 is SNEGSKA (reference sequence). The CDR3: CSARDTASGGLVLQYF. CDR3 DNA sequence: TGCAGTGCTAGAGATACGGCTAGCGGGGGCCTCGTTCTTCAGTACTTC.

In its sample, this clonotype was seen a few times. This chain joins TRBV7-2 and TRBJ1-5, with no clear D. The CDR3 sequence is 15 residues long. The V and J ends lost 2 bases and 1 base respectively, with 9 bases between them. The germline V gene has CDR1 SGHTA and CDR2 FQGNSA. The CDR3 nucleotides read TGTGCCAGCAGCTTAACCCATGAGAGCAATCAGCCCCAGCATTTT. This codes for CASSLTHESNQPQHF.

The J gene is TRBJ2-5, the V gene TRBV4-3; D is uncertain. Looked up from germline, CDR1 is LGHNA and CDR2 is YSLEER. V lost 4 bases and J 5 bases, leaving 14 bases between the germline ends. The CDR3 loop spans 14 amino acids. In DNA, the CDR3 is TGCGCCAGCAGCCGCGGCCAAGGTGCGGAGACCCAGTACTTC. Protein product: CASSRGQGAETQYF.

This clonotype was seen a few times. The chain carries TRBV23-1 and TRBJ1-1; D possibly corresponds to TRBD1 (5 bases). TRBV23-1 is annotated as an ORF whose role is uncertain. The CDR3 is 13 residues long. V was shortened by 8 bases and J by 3 bases, with 13 bases between the two germline ends. The CDR3 here is CASRPAGDTEAFF. In nucleotides, the CDR3 is TGCGCCAGCCGCCCTGCGGGGGACACTGAAGCTTTCTTT.

The count of this clonotype is one. An end of the junction does not agree with germline; a read error may underlie this. This chain uses TRBV11-2 with TRBJ2-3; TRBD2 agrees at 10 bases. The CDR3 totals 16 residues. The germline V gene has CDR1 SGHAT and CDR2 FQNNGV. Here the CDR3 DNA reads TGTGCCAGCAGCCCAACTAGCGGGGCCCCCACATATACGCAGTATTTT. It specifies CASSPTSGAPTYTQYF.

This clonotype was seen a handful of times. V usage is TRBV5-6 and J usage is TRBJ1-2; D is unresolved. In germline, CDR1 is SGHDT, CDR2 YYEEEE. The CDR3 totals 14 residues. The V end was cut by 2 bases, the J end by 4 bases, with 12 bases between. The CDR3 protein is CASSFPAGSYGYTF. The DNA for the CDR3 is TGTGCCAGCAGCTTCCCGGCCGGGAGCTATGGCTACACCTTC.